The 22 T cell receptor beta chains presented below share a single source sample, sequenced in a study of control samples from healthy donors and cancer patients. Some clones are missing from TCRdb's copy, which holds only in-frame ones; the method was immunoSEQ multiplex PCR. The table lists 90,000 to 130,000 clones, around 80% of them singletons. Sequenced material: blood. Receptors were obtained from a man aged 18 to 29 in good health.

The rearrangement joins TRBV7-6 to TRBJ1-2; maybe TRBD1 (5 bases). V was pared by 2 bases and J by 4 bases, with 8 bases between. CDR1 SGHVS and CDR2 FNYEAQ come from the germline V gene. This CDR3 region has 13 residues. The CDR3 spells CASSLIQGYGYTF. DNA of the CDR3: TGTGCCAGCAGCTTAATCCAGGGCTATGGCTACACCTTC.

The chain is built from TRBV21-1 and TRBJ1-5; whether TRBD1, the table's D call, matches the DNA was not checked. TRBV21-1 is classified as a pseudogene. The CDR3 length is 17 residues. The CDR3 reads CAGGQAGGVVNCQPQHF. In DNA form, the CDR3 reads TGTGCCGGGGGGCAGGCAGGGGGCGTTGTTAACTGTCAGCCCCAGCATTTT.

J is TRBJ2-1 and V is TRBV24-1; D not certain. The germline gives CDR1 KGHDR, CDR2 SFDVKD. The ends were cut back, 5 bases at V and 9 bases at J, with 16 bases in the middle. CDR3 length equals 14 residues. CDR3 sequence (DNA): TGTGCCACCAGTGGTGACAAGATTTCTGGTGAGCAGTTCTTC. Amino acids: CATSGDKISGEQFF.

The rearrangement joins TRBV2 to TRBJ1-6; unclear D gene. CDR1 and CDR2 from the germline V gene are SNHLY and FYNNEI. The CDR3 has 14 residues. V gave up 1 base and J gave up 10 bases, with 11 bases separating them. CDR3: CASSEEGGKSPLHF. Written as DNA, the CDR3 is TGTGCCAGCAGTGAAGAGGGTGGGAAATCACCCCTCCACTTT.

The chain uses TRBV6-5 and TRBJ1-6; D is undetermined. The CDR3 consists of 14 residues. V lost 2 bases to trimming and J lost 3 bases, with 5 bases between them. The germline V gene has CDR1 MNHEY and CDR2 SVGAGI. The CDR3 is CASSYGSYNSPLHF. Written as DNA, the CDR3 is TGTGCCAGCAGTTACGGCAGCTATAATTCACCCCTCCACTTT.

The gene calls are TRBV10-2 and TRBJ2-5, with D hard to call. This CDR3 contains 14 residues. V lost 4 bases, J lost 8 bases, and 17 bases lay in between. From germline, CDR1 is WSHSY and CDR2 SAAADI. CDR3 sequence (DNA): TGCGCCAGCAGTGGATACTCTAGAATACAAACCCAGTACTTC. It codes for CASSGYSRIQTQYF.

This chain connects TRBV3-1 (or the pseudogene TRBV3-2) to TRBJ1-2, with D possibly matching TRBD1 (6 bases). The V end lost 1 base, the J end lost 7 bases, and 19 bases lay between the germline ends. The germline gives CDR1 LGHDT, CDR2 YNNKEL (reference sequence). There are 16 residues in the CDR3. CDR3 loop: CASSQVGGGRSGGYTF. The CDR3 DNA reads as TGTGCCAGCAGCCAAGTGGGCGGGGGGCGCAGCGGTGGCTACACCTTC.

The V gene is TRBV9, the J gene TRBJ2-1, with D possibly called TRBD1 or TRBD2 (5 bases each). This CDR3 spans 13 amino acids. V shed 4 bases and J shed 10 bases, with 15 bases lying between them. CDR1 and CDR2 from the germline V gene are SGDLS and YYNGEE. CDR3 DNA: TGTGCCAGCAGCCTCGTCACGAGGGGAGAGCAGTTCTTC. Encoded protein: CASSLVTRGEQFF.

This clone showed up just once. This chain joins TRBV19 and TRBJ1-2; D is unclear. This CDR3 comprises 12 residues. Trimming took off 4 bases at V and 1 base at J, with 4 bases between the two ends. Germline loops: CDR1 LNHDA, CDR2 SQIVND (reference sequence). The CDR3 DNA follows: TGTGCCAGTAGTACGAATAACTATGGCTACACCTTC. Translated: CASSTNNYGYTF.

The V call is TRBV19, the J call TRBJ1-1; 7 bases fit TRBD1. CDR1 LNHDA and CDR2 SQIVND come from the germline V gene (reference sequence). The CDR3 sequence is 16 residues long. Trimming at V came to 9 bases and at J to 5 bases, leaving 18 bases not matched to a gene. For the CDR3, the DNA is TGTGCCAGCGGACCGGGACAGTCTCACCGGGGGACTGAAGCTTTCTTT. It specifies CASGPGQSHRGTEAFF.

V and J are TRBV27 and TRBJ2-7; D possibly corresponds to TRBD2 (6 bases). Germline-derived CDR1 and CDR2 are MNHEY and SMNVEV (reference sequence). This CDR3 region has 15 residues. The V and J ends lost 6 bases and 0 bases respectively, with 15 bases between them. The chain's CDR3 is CASSPTLGSSYEQYV. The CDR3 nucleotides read TGTGCCAGCAGCCCAACCCTCGGGAGCTCCTACGAGCAGTACGTC.

CDR3 residues: CASSQGDRGRDGELFF. CDR3 in DNA: TGTGCCAGCAGCCAAGGGGACAGGGGGCGCGACGGGGAGCTGTTTTTT. The J gene is TRBJ2-2, the V gene TRBV3-1 (or the pseudogene TRBV3-2); 12 nucleotides match TRBD1. V lost 1 base, J lost 7 bases, and 4 bases stayed unmatched. The V gene's germline CDR1 is LGHDT and CDR2 YNNKEL (reference sequence). The CDR3 spans 16 residues.

The CDR3: CASSPRTSGTTDTQYF. In DNA form, the CDR3 reads TGTGCCAGCAGCCCCCGGACTAGCGGGACAACAGATACGCAGTATTTT. The genes are TRBV4-2 and TRBJ2-3, with 12 bases fitting TRBD2. After removal of 4 bases from V and 3 bases from J, the junction contained 5 bases not matched to a gene. CDR1 LGHNA and CDR2 YNFKEQ come from the germline V gene. This CDR3 has 16 residues.

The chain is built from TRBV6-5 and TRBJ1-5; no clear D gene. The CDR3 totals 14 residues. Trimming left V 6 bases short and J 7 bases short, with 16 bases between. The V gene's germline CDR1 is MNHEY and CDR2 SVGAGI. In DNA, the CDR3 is TGTGCCAGCAGGGACCGCGGCCTCAACCAGCCCCAGCATTTT. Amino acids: CASRDRGLNQPQHF.

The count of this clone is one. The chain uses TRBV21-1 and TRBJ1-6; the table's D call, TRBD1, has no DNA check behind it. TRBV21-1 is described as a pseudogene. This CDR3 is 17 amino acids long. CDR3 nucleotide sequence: TGTGCCAGCATCACTAGACCCGGGACAGAGGCTAATTCACCCCTCCACTTT. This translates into CASITRPGTEANSPLHF.

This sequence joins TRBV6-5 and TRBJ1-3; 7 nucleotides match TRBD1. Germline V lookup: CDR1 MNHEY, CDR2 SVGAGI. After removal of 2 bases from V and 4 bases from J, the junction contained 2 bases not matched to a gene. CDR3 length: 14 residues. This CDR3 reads CASSYDREGNTIYF. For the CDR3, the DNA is TGTGCCAGCAGTTACGACAGGGAGGGAAACACCATATATTTT.

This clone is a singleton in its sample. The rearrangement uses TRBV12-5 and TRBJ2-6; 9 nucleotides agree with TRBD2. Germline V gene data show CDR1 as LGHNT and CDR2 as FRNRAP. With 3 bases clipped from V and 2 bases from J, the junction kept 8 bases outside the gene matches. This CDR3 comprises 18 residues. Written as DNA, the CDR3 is TGTGCTAGTGGTTTTTTCGGCGGGGGGGCAACTGGGGCCAACGTCCTGACTTTC. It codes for CASGFFGGGATGANVLTF.

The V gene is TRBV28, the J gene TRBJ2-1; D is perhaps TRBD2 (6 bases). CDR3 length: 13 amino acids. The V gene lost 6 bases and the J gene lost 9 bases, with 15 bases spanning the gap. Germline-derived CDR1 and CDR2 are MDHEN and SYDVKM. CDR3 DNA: TGTGCCAGCAGCCAGATAGACGGGGGTGAGCAGTTCTTC. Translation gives CASSQIDGGEQFF.

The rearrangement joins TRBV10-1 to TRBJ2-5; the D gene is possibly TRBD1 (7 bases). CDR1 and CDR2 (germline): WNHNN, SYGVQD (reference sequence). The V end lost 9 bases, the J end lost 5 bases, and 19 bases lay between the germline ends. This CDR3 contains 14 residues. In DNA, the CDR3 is TGCGCCAGTTCCAATGGAGGGGGCGCGGAGACCCAGTACTTC. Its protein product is CASSNGGGAETQYF.

CDR3 DNA sequence: TGTGCCAGCTCACCCTCGCTAGGACTAGGAGGTGAGCAGTTCTTC. As protein: CASSPSLGLGGEQFF. The genes are TRBV18 and TRBJ2-1; TRBD2 matches 7 bases. The CDR3 totals 15 residues. The germline V gene has CDR1 KGHSH and CDR2 LQKENI. J was trimmed by 9 bases and V by 3 bases; bases with no gene match: 11.

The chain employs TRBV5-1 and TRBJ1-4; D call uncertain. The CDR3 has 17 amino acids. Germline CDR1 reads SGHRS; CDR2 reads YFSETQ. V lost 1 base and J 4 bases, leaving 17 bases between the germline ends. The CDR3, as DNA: TGCGCCAGCAGCTTGTTAGGTCGGTCAGCGAATAATGAAAAACTGTTTTTT. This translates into CASSLLGRSANNEKLFF.

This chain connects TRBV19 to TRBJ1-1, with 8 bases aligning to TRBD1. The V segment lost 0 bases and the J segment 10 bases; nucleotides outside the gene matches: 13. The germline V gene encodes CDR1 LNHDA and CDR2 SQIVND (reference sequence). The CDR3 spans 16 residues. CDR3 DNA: TGTGCCAGTAGTATAGACCTCTCGTTGACAGGGGAGGGAGCTTTCTTT. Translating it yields CASSIDLSLTGEGAFF.